Each of the 8 T cell receptor beta chains below was sequenced from the same sample in a study of shared clonotypes between healthy human individuals. The table came from immunoSEQ multiplex PCR; TCRdb's copy has only in-frame clones and leaves some out. Of more than 850,000 clones listed, 78% are singletons. Sequenced material: memory CD4+ T cells from PBMCs. Specified subset: CD45RA-negative fraction. Receptors originate from a man aged 18 to 30 in good health. Some clones in this sample may be carry-over from other donors' samples.

Of note for this clone: Other DNA variants within this sample encode the same CDR3. V gene TRBV29-1 combines with J gene TRBJ1-5; D gene ambiguous. There are 11 residues in the CDR3. Germline CDR1 SQVTM, CDR2 ANQGSEA. V was clipped by 4 bases and J by 4 bases, with 5 bases between them. The CDR3: CSVGGNQPQHF. The CDR3 nucleotides are TGCAGCGTTGGTGGGAATCAGCCCCAGCATTTT.

This rearrangement joins TRBV5-4 to TRBJ1-1; 10 nucleotides line up with TRBD1. There are 16 residues in the CDR3. Germline CDR1 is SGHNT and CDR2 is YYREEE (reference sequence). Trimming removed 3 bases from V and 5 bases from J; junction bases left unmatched: 10. The DNA of the CDR3 is TGTGCCAGCAGCTCACAAAGGGACAGGGGTGGGACTGAAGCTTTCTTT. It yields the protein CASSSQRDRGGTEAFF. Variable domain in full (rest from reference TRBV5-4 and TRBJ1-1): ETGVTQSPTHLIKTRGQQVTLRCSSQSGHNTVSWYQQALGQGPQFIFQYYREEENGRGNFPPRFSGLQFPNYSSELNVNALELDDSALYLCASSSQRDRGGTEAFFGQGTRLTVV.

The chain joins TRBV6-5 to TRBJ2-7; the D gene is possibly TRBD1 (6 bases). Germline V gene lookup returns CDR1 MNHEY and CDR2 SVGAGI. V lost 4 bases and J lost 3, with 10 bases in between. The CDR3 loop spans 13 amino acids. This CDR3 reads CASSSDSLYEQYF. CDR3 DNA sequence: TGTGCCAGCAGTTCGGACAGCCTCTACGAGCAGTACTTC.

A note on this clone: Other DNA sequences in this specimen translate into the identical CDR3. The gene calls are TRBV5-1 and TRBJ2-5; 11 bases are a match to TRBD1. The CDR3 extends over 15 amino acids. The germline gives CDR1 SGHRS, CDR2 YFSETQ. With V trimmed by 3 bases and J by 5 bases, 6 bases remained unmatched. CDR3 bases: TGCGCCAGCAGCTCAGGACAGGGGGCTGGGGAGACCCAGTACTTC. Amino acid sequence: CASSSGQGAGETQYF.

This clone was seen a handful of times. The chain links TRBV5-4 to TRBJ2-3, with TRBD2 as a possible D gene (5 bases). CDR3 length: 16 residues. Germline assignment: CDR1 SGHNT and CDR2 YYREEE (reference sequence). V lost 2 bases and J lost 1, with 14 bases in between. The CDR3 loop is CASSFGLVGGTDTQYF. The CDR3 DNA reads as TGTGCCAGCAGCTTTGGGCTAGTGGGAGGCACAGATACGCAGTATTTT.

V is TRBV2 and J is TRBJ2-4, with TRBD2 as a possible D gene (5 bases). In germline, CDR1 is SNHLY, CDR2 FYNNEI. The CDR3 runs to 11 residues. V was cut by 6 bases and J by 13 bases, with 13 bases left in between. The CDR3 spells CASRAEWLQYF. The CDR3 DNA is TGTGCCAGCAGAGCGGAGTGGCTACAGTACTTC. Looking up the rest from reference TRBV2 and TRBJ2-4 gives the full variable domain: EPEVTQTPSHQVTQMGQEVILRCVPISNHLYFYWYRQILGQKVEFLVSFYNNEISEKSEIFDDQFSVERPDGSNFTLKIRSTKLEDSAMYFCASRAEWLQYFGAGTRLSVL.

Only one count was recorded for this clone. The rearrangement joins TRBV27 to TRBJ2-7; D possibly matches TRBD1 or TRBD2 (5 bases each). Between the trimmed V and J ends, which lost 6 bases and 0 bases, there was a span of 15 bases. The V gene's germline CDR1 is MNHEY and CDR2 SMNVEV (reference sequence). CDR3 length: 15 amino acids. The CDR3 coding sequence is TGTGCCAGCAGAACAGGTACGGGGAGCTCCTACGAGCAGTACTTC. This sequence encodes CASRTGTGSSYEQYF.

V gene TRBV18 combines with J gene TRBJ1-4; a possible D gene is TRBD1 (6 bases). The CDR3 has 14 amino acids. V was pared by 6 bases and J by 4 bases, with 12 bases between. Germline V CDR1 and CDR2: KGHSH, LQKENI. The chain's CDR3 is CASSAGTYNEKLFF. The CDR3 DNA sequence: TGTGCCAGCTCGGCCGGGACATATAATGAAAAACTGTTTTTT.